Each of the 9 T cell receptor beta chains below was sequenced from the same sample in a study of graft-versus-host responses after intestinal transplantation. For these TCRs, the target antigens are not known. Here immunoSEQ multiplex PCR was the method, and the copy in TCRdb shows in-frame clones only, minus some. The data contain over 100,000 clones, 93% of them singletons. This material consisted of unstimulated CD8+ T cells sorted from spleen or lymph node cells, taken before transplant. These receptors were obtained from a human donor who was the organ donor for an intestinal transplant.

The chain is built from TRBV9 and TRBJ2-3; 9 nucleotides line up with TRBD2. From germline, CDR1 is SGDLS and CDR2 YYNGEE. V dropped 4 bases and J dropped 2; count of bases not matched to a gene: 8. The CDR3 length is 16 residues. Written as DNA, the CDR3 is TGTGCCAGCAGCCTGCGAGCGGGAGGCCCCACAGATACGCAGTATTTT. Translated: CASSLRAGGPTDTQYF.

V is TRBV2 and J is TRBJ2-7; D not resolved. V dropped 1 base and J dropped 4 bases, with 8 bases sitting between them. CDR1 and CDR2 from the germline V gene are SNHLY and FYNNEI. This CDR3 comprises 13 residues. CDR3 protein: CASSEGAAYEQYF. The DNA of the CDR3 is TGTGCCAGCAGTGAAGGGGCAGCATACGAGCAGTACTTC.

The chain combines TRBV13 with TRBJ1-1; D call uncertain. V was pared by 2 bases and J by 4 bases, with 8 bases between. CDR1 PRHDT and CDR2 FYEKMQ come from the germline V gene (reference sequence). The CDR3 runs to 13 residues. CDR3 protein: CASSLYWGTEAFF. CDR3 nucleotide sequence: TGTGCCAGCAGCTTATATTGGGGCACTGAAGCTTTCTTT.

In DNA form, the CDR3 reads TGTGCCAGCAGCTTAGAGATCAATGAGCAGTTCTTC. Translating it yields CASSLEINEQFF. V and J are TRBV7-2 and TRBJ2-1; D is undetermined. Germline V lookup: CDR1 SGHTA, CDR2 FQGNSA. Trimming stripped 1 base from V and 6 bases from J, with 4 bases between. This CDR3 spans 12 amino acids.

This clone was recorded only once. The chain is built from TRBV29-1 and TRBJ2-1; 12 nucleotides match TRBD1. Germline-derived CDR1 and CDR2 are SQVTM and ANQGSEA. This CDR3 is 18 amino acids long. The V and J ends lost 6 bases and 0 bases, in that order; junction bases with no gene match: 12. The CDR3 protein is CSVSGTGGDLSSYNEQFF. The CDR3 DNA sequence: TGCAGCGTGTCAGGGACAGGGGGCGATCTTAGCTCCTACAATGAGCAGTTCTTC.

This clone was recorded only once. The chain carries TRBV27 and TRBJ1-1; unclear D gene. Germline V gene data show CDR1 as MNHEY and CDR2 as SMNVEV (reference sequence). This CDR3 is built from 14 residues. V was trimmed by 8 bases and J by 0 bases, leaving 13 bases between them. The CDR3 nucleotides are TGTGCCAGCGGACCAGGCGTTATGAACACTGAAGCTTTCTTT. Residues: CASGPGVMNTEAFF.

This chain joins TRBV6-1 and TRBJ1-2, with a tentative D call TRBD1 (5 bases). Germline V gene sequence: CDR1 MNHNS, CDR2 SASEGT. The CDR3 runs 14 residues. Trimming stripped 3 bases from V and 0 bases from J, with 8 bases between. The CDR3 nucleotides read TGTGCCAGCAGTGAGGGGACCTCTAACTATGGCTACACCTTC. Amino acid sequence: CASSEGTSNYGYTF.

The chain carries TRBV11-2 and TRBJ1-2; the D gene is possibly TRBD1 (6 bases). V gave up 2 bases and J gave up 2 bases, with 15 bases separating them. Germline V CDR1 and CDR2: SGHAT, FQNNGV. The CDR3 contains 16 residues. The CDR3 region is CASSLNRAQSNYGYTF. The DNA for the CDR3 is TGTGCCAGCAGCTTAAACAGGGCCCAATCAAACTATGGCTACACCTTC. The variable domain in full, with the rest retrieved from reference TRBV11-2 and TRBJ1-2, is EAGVAQSPRYKIIEKRQSVAFWCNPISGHATLYWYQQILGQGPKLLIQFQNNGVVDDSQLPKDRFSAERLKGVDSTLKIQPAKLEDSAVYLCASSLNRAQSNYGYTFGSGTRLTVV.

This sequence joins TRBV5-4 and TRBJ2-5, with 8 bases aligning to TRBD1. The CDR3 length is 16 residues. Germline V gene lookup returns CDR1 SGHNT and CDR2 YYREEE (reference sequence). Losses at the gene ends were 0 bases for V and 5 bases for J; bases not matched to a gene: 9. CDR3 residues: CASSLEGTGPGETQYF. CDR3 in DNA: TGTGCCAGCAGCTTGGAGGGGACAGGTCCAGGGGAGACCCAGTACTTC.